This T cell receptor (beta chain) was identified in a study of CD8+CD57+ T cells in acquired aplastic anemia. For the study at large: Sorted CD4+ plus CD8+ cells gave DNA averaging 3.2 ug.

Profiling of TCR beta VDJ combinations and CDR3 sequences used genomic DNA as template. TCRdb re-called the reads with MiXCR, one entry per CDR3 protein. The sample includes about 270,000 distinct CDR3 sequences, about 80% seen only once; the top ten take 35% to 50%. The sequenced patients had an expansion of CD8+CD57+ cells seen by flow cytometry. None of the patients had been given any therapy when their blood was sampled. Trimming took 1 base from V and 4 from J; bases not matched to a gene: 3. Germline CDR1 MGHDK, CDR2 SYGVNS. This CDR3 contains 15 residues. A word on this clonotype: The antigen is undetermined.

Findings and limits, study-wide: The number of CD8+ CDR3 sequences shared by patients and controls was 25 to 35.

V gene TRBV25-1 combines with J gene TRBJ2-3; TRBD1 matches at 9 bases. The sample taken for sequencing was sorted CD4+, CD8+, or CD8+CD57+ T cells (not recorded which) from PBMCs. The sequence derives from a human donor with aplastic anemia. CDR3 in DNA: TGTGCCAGCAGTGAATTTAGGACAGGGGCAGATACGCAGTATTTT. The encoded protein is CASSEFRTGADTQYF.